The sequence of this T cell receptor (beta chain) was determined in a study of Graves' ophthalmopathy and Graves' hyperthyroidism. Across the study: Peripheral blood was gathered at first diagnosis, ahead of any treatment whatsoever. Study-wide results and caveats: Blood contained most expanded thyroid clonotypes exceeding 0.001 frequency.

On this clonotype: The antigen is undetermined. A junction end diverges from the germline sequence, so it may reflect a read error.

For repertoire sequencing, the TCR beta CDR3 regions were amplified from RNA transcripts. Amplification began with first-round RT-PCR using HTBI primers, then second-round multiplex PCR was performed. TCRdb ran MiXCR on the multiplex PCR reads and lists one entry per CDR3 protein. The sample shows about 700,000 distinct CDR3 sequences, about 41% of them seen only once. The CDR3 has 15 residues. Looked up from germline, CDR1 is ENHRY and CDR2 is SYGVKD. Specimen: peripheral blood. The chain couples TRBV10-3 to TRBJ2-5, with TRBD2 matching over 8 bases. This TCR was recovered from an adult man with Graves' ophthalmopathy. The CDR3 coding sequence is TGTGCCAGCAGTTTATCGGGGGGGGCCTTGGAGACCCAGTACTTC. Translating gives CASSLSGGALETQYF.